Listed below are T cell receptor beta chains from one sample, sequenced in a study of post-analysis software for immune sequencing data. From the PCR reads, TCRdb called clonotypes with MiXCR, one entry per CDR3 protein. The data show about 540,000 distinct CDR3 sequences, with 30% to 40% seen just once and approximately 5.4% held by the top ten. Source material: blood. These receptors all stem from a girl aged 2 to 17 with multiple sclerosis. Each CDR3 is given without its conserved first and last residue. Where a row states a size, it is once, few, many or the class of an expanded clone; other rows omit it.

clone size	V gene	J gene	CDR3 protein
NA	TRBV2	TRBJ1-6	ASSGSGTGVSPLH
NA	TRBV24-1	TRBJ2-7	ATSDSGLAGGRYEQY
few	TRBV27	TRBJ2-5	ASSTRTSGGPGTQY
few	TRBV20-1	TRBJ2-6	SARPVGGQNTGANVLT
NA	TRBV4-1	TRBJ2-5	ASSQRVGGGQEAQY
few	TRBV20-1	TRBJ2-1	SVRDITHEQF
NA	TRBV9	TRBJ2-7	ASSYNRGLLSSYEQY
NA	TRBV5-1	TRBJ2-4	ASSLWGRGDIQY
few	TRBV6-5	TRBJ1-2	ASSFGQGGVYGYT
NA	TRBV12-3/TRBV12-4	TRBJ2-4	ASSFGPVRGKNIQY
NA	TRBV7-6	TRBJ2-1	ASSSWTDDAYNEQF
many	TRBV10-1	TRBJ2-7	ASRPYEQY
few	TRBV20-1	TRBJ1-4	SGYKLTTNEKLF
NA	TRBV7-2	TRBJ1-2	ASSLTGTANYGYT